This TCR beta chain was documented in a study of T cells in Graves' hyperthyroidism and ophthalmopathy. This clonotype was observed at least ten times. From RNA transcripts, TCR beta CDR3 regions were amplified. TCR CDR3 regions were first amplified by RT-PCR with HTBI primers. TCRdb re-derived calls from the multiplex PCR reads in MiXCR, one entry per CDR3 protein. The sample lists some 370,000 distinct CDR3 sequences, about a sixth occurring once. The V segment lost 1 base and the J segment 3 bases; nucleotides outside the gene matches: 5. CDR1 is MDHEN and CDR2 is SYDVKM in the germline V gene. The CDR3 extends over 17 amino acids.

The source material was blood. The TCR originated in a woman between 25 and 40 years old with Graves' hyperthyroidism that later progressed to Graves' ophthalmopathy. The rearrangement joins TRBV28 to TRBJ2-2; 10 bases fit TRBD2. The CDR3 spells CASSLSGAGGYTGELFF. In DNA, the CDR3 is TGTGCCAGCAGTTTATCCGGAGCGGGAGGGTACACCGGGGAGCTGTTTTTT.